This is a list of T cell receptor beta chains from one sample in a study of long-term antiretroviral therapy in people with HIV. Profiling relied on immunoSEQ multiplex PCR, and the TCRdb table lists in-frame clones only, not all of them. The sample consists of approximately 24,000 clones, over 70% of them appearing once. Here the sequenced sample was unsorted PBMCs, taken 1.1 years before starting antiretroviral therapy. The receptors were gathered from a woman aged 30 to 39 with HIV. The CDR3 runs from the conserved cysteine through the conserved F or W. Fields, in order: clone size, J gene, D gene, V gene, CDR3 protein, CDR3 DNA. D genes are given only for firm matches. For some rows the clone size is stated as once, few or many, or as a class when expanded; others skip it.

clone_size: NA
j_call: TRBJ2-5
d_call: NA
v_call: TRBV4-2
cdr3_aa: CASSQEKTQYF
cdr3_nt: TGTGCCAGCAGCCAAGAGAAGACCCAGTACTTC

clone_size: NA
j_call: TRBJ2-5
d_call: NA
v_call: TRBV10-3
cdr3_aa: CAISDSETQYF
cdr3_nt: TGTGCCATCAGTGATAGCGAGACCCAGTACTTC

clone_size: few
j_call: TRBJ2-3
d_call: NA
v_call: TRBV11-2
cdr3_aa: CASSRTDTQYF
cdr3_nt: TGTGCCAGCAGCCGCACAGATACGCAGTATTTT

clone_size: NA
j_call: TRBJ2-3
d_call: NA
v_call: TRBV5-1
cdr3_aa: CASSFGGRGTDTQYF
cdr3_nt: TGCGCCAGCAGCTTCGGGGGCAGGGGCACAGATACGCAGTATTTT

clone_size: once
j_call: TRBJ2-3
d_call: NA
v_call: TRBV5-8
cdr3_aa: CASSLGGTTDTQYF
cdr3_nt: TGTGCCAGCAGCTTGGGGGGTACTACAGATACGCAGTATTTT

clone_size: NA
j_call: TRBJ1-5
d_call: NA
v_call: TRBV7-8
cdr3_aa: CASSLVRGDNQPQHF
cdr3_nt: TGTGCCAGCAGCTTAGTGAGGGGGGACAATCAGCCCCAGCATTTT

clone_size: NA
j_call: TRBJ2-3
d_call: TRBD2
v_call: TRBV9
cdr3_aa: CASSELAGGYTDTQYF
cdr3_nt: TGTGCCAGCAGCGAACTAGCGGGGGGATACACAGATACGCAGTATTTT

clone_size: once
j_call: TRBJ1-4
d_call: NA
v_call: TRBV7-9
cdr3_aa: CASSLSVNEKLFF
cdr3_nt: TGTGCCAGCAGCTTGTCGGTTAATGAAAAACTGTTTTTT

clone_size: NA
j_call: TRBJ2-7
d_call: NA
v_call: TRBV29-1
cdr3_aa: CSVGGGYEQYF
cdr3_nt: TGCAGCGTGGGGGGTGGGTACGAGCAGTACTTC

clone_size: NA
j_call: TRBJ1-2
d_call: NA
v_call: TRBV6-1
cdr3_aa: CASEYLTGNYGYTF
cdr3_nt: TGTGCCAGCGAATACCTGACGGGGAACTATGGCTACACCTTC

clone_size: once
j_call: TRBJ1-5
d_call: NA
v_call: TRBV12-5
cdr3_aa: CASGGQGEPQHF
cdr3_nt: TGTGCTAGTGGTGGCCAGGGCGAGCCCCAGCATTTT

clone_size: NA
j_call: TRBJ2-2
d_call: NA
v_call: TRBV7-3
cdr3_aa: CASSLLLNTGELFF
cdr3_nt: TGTGCCAGCAGCTTATTGTTGAACACCGGGGAGCTGTTTTTT

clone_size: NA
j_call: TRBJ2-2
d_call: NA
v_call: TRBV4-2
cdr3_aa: CASSPASNTGELFF
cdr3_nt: TGTGCCAGCAGCCCCGCTTCGAACACCGGGGAGCTGTTTTTT

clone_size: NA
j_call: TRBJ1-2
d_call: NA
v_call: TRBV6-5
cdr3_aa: CASSYSIYDGYTF
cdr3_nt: TGTGCCAGCAGTTACTCTATATACGATGGCTACACCTTC

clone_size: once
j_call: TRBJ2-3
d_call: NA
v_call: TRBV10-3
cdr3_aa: CATNPADTQYF
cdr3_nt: TGTGCCACCAACCCCGCAGATACGCAGTATTTT

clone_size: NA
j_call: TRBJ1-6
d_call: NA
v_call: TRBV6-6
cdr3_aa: CASSYDPKNSPLHF
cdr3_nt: TGTGCCAGCAGTTACGACCCAAAAAATTCACCCCTCCACTTT

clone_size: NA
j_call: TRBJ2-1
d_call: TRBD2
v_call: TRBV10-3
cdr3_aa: CAIMTSGANEQFF
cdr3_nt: TGTGCCATCATGACTAGCGGGGCCAATGAGCAGTTCTTC

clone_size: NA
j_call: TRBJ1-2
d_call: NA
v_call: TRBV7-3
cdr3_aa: CASSAGPPRGYGYTF
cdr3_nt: TGTGCCAGCAGCGCCGGACCACCCCGAGGGTATGGCTACACCTTC

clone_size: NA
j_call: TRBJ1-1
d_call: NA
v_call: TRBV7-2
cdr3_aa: CASSETINTEAFF
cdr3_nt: TGTGCCAGCAGCGAAACAATTAACACTGAAGCTTTCTTT

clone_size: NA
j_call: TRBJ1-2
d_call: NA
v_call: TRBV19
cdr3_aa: CASRAGQLYGYTF
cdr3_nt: TGTGCCAGTAGGGCCGGACAGCTTTATGGCTACACCTTC

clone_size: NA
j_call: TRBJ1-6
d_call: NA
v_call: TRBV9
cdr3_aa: CASSVDGYPGDSPLHF
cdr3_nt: TGTGCCAGCAGCGTAGATGGGTATCCTGGAGATTCACCCCTCCACTTT

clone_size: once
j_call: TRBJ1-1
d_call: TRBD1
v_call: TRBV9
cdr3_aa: CASSVEGARTEAFF
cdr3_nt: TGTGCCAGCAGCGTAGAGGGGGCGCGTACTGAAGCTTTCTTT